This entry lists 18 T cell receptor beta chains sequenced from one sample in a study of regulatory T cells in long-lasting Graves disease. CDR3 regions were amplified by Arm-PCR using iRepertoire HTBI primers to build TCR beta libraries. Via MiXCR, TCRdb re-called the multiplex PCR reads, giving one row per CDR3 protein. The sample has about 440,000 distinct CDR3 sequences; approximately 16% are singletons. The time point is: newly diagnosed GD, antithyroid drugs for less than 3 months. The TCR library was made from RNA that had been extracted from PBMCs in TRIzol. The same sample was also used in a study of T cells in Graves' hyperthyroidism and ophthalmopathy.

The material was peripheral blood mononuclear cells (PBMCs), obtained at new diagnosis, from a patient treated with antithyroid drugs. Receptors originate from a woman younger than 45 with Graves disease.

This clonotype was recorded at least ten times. In DNA, the CDR3 is TGTGCCAGCAGTGAAATTCCGGGACCCAAATCCTACGAGCAGTACTTC. Its protein product is CASSEIPGPKSYEQYF. This chain links TRBV12-3 or TRBV12-4 with TRBJ2-7, with D perhaps matching TRBD1 or TRBD2 (5 bases each). The CDR3 sequence is 16 residues long. The ends were cut back, 5 bases at V and 1 base at J, with 18 bases in the middle.

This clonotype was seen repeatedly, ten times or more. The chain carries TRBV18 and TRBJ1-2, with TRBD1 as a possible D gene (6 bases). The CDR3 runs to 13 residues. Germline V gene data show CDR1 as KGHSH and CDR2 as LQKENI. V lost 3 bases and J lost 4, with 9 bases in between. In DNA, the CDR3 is TGTGCCAGCTCACCGACAGGAACCTATGGCTACACCTTC. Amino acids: CASSPTGTYGYTF.

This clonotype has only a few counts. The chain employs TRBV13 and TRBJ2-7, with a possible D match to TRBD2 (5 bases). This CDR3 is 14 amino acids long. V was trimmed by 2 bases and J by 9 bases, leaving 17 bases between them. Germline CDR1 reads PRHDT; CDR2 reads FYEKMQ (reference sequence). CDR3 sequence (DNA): TGTGCCAGCAGCTTAAATGCGGGTCCGTTTGGGCAGTACTTC. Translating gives CASSLNAGPFGQYF. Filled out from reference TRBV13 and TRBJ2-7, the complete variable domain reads AAGVIQSPRHLIKEKRETATLKCYPIPRHDTVYWYQQGPGQDPQFLISFYEKMQSDKGSIPDRFSAQQFSDYHSELNMSSLELGDSALYFCASSLNAGPFGQYFGPGTRLTVT.

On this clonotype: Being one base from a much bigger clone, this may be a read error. CDR3 coding DNA: TGTGCCAGCAGCCCAATACAGGTGAACACTGAAGCTTTCTTT. Translating gives CASSPIQVNTEAFF. This sequence joins TRBV3-1 and TRBJ1-1, with D possibly TRBD1 on 5 matching bases. V lost 4 bases and J lost 0, with 9 bases in between. CDR1 and CDR2 from the germline V gene are LGHDT and YNNKEL (reference sequence). The CDR3 is 14 amino acids.

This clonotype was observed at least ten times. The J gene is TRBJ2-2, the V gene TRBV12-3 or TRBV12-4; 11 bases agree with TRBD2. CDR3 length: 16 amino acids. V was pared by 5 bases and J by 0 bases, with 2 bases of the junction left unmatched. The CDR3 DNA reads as TGTGCCAGCAGTACTAGCGGGAGCACGAACACCGGGGAGCTGTTTTTT. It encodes CASSTSGSTNTGELFF.

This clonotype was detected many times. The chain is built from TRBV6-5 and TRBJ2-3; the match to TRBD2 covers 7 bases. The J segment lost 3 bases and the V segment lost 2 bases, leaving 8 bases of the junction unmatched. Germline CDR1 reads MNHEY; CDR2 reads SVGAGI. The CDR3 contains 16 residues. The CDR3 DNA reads TGTGCCAGCAGTTACCTCTGGGGGGGAGGTACAGATACGCAGTATTTT. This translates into CASSYLWGGGTDTQYF.

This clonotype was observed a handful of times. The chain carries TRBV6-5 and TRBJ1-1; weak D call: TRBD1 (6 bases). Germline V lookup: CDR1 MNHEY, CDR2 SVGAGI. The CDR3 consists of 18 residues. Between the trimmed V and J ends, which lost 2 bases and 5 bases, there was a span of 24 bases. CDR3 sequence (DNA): TGTGCCAGCAGTTACCTCGCCCCCGGCAGGGGTCATGGAACTGAAGCTTTCTTT. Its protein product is CASSYLAPGRGHGTEAFF.

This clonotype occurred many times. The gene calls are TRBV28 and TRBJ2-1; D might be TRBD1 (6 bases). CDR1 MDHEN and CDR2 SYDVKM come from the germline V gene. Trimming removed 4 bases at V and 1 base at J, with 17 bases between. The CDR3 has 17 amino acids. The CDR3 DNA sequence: TGTGCCAGCAGTTCCCCCGTTGGACAGAAATCCTACAATGAGCAGTTCTTC. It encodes CASSSPVGQKSYNEQFF.

The CDR3: CASSERDVEQPQHF. The CDR3 nucleotides read TGTGCCAGCAGTGAGCGTGATGTTGAACAGCCCCAGCATTTT. The chain combines TRBV2 with TRBJ1-5, with D uncertain. The length of the CDR3 is 14 residues. The germline V gene encodes CDR1 SNHLY and CDR2 FYNNEI. The V end was cut by 3 bases, the J end by 7 bases, with 13 bases between. Complete variable domain (other parts from reference TRBV2 and TRBJ1-5): EPEVTQTPSHQVTQMGQEVILRCVPISNHLYFYWYRQILGQKVEFLVSFYNNEISEKSEIFDDQFSVERPDGSNFTLKIRSTKLEDSAMYFCASSERDVEQPQHFGDGTRLSIL.

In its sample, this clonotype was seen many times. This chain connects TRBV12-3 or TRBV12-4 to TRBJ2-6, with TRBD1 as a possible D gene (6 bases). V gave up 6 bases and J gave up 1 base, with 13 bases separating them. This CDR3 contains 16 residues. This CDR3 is CASSPGQSSGANVLTF. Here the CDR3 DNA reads TGTGCCAGCAGCCCTGGACAGTCGTCTGGGGCCAACGTCCTGACTTTC.

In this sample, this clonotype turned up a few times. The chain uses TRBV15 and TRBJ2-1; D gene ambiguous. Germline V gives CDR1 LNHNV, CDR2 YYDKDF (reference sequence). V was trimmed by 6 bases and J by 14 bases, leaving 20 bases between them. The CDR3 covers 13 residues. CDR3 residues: CATRLDQTRSEFF. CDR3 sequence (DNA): TGTGCCACCAGGCTTGACCAGACCCGTTCTGAGTTCTTC.

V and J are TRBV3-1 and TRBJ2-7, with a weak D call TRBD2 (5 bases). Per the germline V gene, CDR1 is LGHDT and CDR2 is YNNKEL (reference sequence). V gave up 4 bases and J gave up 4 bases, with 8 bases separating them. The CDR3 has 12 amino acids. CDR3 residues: CASSRVAYEQYF. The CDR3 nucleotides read TGTGCCAGCAGCCGGGTAGCGTACGAGCAGTACTTC.

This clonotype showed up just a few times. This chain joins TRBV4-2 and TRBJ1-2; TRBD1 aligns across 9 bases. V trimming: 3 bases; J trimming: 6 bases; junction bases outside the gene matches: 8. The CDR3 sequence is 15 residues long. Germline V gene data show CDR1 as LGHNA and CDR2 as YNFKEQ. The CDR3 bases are TGTGCCAGCAGCCAGACAACAGGGGGCATTGATGGCTACACCTTC. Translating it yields CASSQTTGGIDGYTF.

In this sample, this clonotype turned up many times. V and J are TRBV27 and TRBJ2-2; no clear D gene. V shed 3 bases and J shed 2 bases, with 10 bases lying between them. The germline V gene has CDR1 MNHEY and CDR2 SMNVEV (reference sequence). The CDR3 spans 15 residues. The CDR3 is CASSFWQANTGELFF. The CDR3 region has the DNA TGTGCCAGCAGTTTCTGGCAGGCTAACACCGGGGAGCTGTTTTTT.

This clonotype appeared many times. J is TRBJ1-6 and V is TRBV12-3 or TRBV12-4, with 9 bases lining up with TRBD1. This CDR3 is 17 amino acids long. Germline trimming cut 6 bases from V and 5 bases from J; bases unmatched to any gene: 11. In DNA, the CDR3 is TGTGCCAGCAGCCAGAGTGGGGACAGGGCCAATAATTCACCCCTCCACTTT. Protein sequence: CASSQSGDRANNSPLHF.

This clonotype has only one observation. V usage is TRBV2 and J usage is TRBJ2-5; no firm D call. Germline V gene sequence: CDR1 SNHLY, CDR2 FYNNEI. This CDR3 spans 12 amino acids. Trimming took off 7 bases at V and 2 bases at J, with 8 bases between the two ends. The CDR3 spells CASKVLQETQYF. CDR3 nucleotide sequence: TGTGCCAGCAAGGTACTTCAAGAGACCCAGTACTTC.

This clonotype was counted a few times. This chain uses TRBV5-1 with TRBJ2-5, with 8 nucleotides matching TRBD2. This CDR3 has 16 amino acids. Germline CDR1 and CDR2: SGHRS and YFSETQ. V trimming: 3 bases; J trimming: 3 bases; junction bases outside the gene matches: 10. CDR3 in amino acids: CASSSKTTSGEETQYF. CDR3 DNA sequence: TGCGCCAGCAGCTCGAAAACTACTAGCGGAGAAGAGACCCAGTACTTC.

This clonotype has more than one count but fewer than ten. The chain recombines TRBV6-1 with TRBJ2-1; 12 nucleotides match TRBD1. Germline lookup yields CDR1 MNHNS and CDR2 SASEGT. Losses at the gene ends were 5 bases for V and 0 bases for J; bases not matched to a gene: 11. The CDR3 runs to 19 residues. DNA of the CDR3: TGTGCCAGCAGTCGCACCGGGACAGGGGGCGTATACTCCTACAATGAGCAGTTCTTC. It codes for CASSRTGTGGVYSYNEQFF.